This T cell receptor beta chain was profiled in a study of human versus mouse CDR3 diversity and MHC coevolution. General study results and limits: Human CDR3s averaged more deletions and insertions than mouse CDR3s.

The CDR3 runs 14 residues. Trimming stripped 1 base from V and 6 bases from J, with 13 bases between. The germline CDR1 and CDR2 sequences are GTSNPN and SVGIG (reference sequence). A remark on this clone: Its specificity is unknown.

The method was immunoSEQ multiplex PCR; TCRdb's version includes in-frame clones alone and lacks a portion of them. The data contain some 82,000 clones, roughly 95% of them singletons. The clonotype was recovered from a person aged 30-69 years in good health. The sequenced sample consisted of naive CD4+ T cells from blood. Subset specified: CD45RO-negative CD62L-positive naive CD4 T cells. The J gene is TRBJ1-5, the V gene TRBV30; possible D gene TRBD1, 5 bases. CDR3 DNA sequence: TGTGCCTGGAGTGATTCGGGGGTTGGTCAGCCCCAGCATTTT. Amino acid sequence: CAWSDSGVGQPQHF.